One T cell receptor (beta chain) is described in this entry. This clonotype has a count of ten or more. Its binding antigen is unknown. No base-level quality is on record; no much larger clone is a single base apart. The data derive from a study of human T cells and chemical hapten exposure (dated by TCRdb to about 2021). Describing the broader study: For sensitization, 2% DPC in acetone was applied to a 2 cm by 2 cm area of upper inner arm skin. Weekly therapeutic DPC doses were additionally applied to the scalp of patients throughout the roughly 24-week study period. Patch testing was done on the upper back using Finn chambers containing 0.01% DPC, and results were scored after 6 days according to International Contact Dermatitis Research Group standards. Alopecia areata with under or over 50% scalp involvement, alopecia totalis and alopecia universalis were represented in the patient cohort, which was mostly female. Libraries were pooled for sequencing, and variation in per-sample TCR yields was attributed mainly to small differences in library volumes within the pool. Peripheral blood TCR repertoire changes were tracked in vivo in alopecia patients during primary and secondary sensitization to the hapten diphenylcyclopropenone (DPC). Blood was sampled from patients pre-sensitization (week 0) and at 2, 6 and about 24 weeks after DPC sensitization. Twenty-nine alopecia patients gave blood for TCR sequencing at one to four time points (pre-sensitization, 2, 6 and 24 weeks).

The research as a whole found: After repeated subsampling, changes were observed in the strength of the expansion versus patch-test correlation and in the threshold at which the correlation became significant. Patch test score correlated positively with the number of PT1 expanded TCRs, reaching significance at thresholds 8, 16 and 32 but not at 4. Compared with pre-sensitization or healthy control sets, expanded TCRs formed significantly more large CDR3 similarity clusters, which is consistent with antigen-driven responses. All patients had alopecia, a presumed autoimmune disease, so their immune response might differ from that of healthy individuals. DPC sensitization did not change the number of TCRs with a frequency above 1 in 1000, and there was no evidence of changes in global repertoire structure.

Library prep was done by RACE. These reads were obtained on a NextSeq 500. During library preparation, unique molecular identifiers were attached to individual cDNA molecules so that TCRs could be counted in a quantitative, reproducible way. Each blood RNA sample was used to sequence both TCR alpha and TCR beta chains. In the source study's methods: The median number of TCRs per sample was over 85,000, ranging from 23,224 to 690,600. The Decombinator software suite was used to annotate V, J and CDR3 in the TCR reads. To make PS versus PT1 abundance plots, every sample was subsampled to the same number of TCRs (28,000). TCRs were defined as expanded if absent before sensitization and observed at least eight times at the 2-week time point. The public reads were run again by TCRdb, first through fastp at Q25 and then through MiXCR, and only productive beta chains were kept. Identical CDR3 proteins give one entry, which carries the most common genes and DNA. TCRdb's processing, not the authors' own work, is the source of the V and J calls. The sample yields more than 80,000 distinct CDR3 sequences; approximately 12% were counted once. The ten largest clonotypes hold roughly 1.6% of the sample.

The V and J ends are trimmed by 4 bases and 4 bases, leaving 17 bases between them. Taken from cysteine to phenylalanine, the CDR3 has 15 residues. Kept here is only the CDR3 DNA, which spans 45 bases and is read in frame from base 1. According to the germline V gene, CDR1 reads SGDLS and CDR2 reads YYNGEE. This specimen's time point label, per the study, means: pre-sensitization, week 0. The treatment or condition tag for this specimen amounts to: therapeutic diphenylcyclopropenone sensitization with weekly scalp DPC. At each patch-test visit, blood was drawn before the patch test was applied. To be eligible, patients had to be aged 18 to 70, diagnosed with alopecia and judged suitable for DPC therapy, while pregnant patients were excluded. Unfractionated whole blood was collected in Tempus Blood RNA tubes, and total RNA was extracted from that blood.

The starting material was whole blood, obtained in connection with sensitization to the hapten diphenylcyclopropenone (DPC). The clonotype originates from a woman aged 45-65 years with alopecia areata. Some clones in this sample may be carry-over from other donors' samples. The chain employs TRBV9 and TRBJ1-2; possibly the D gene is TRBD1, per 5 matching bases. In nucleotide form, the sequence is TGTGCCAGCAGCCCATCGAGTGGGGGGAGCTATGGCTACACCTTC. Protein translation: CASSPSSGGSYGYTF.